Below are 7 T cell receptor beta chains sequenced from a single sample in a study of blood T cell repertoires in COVID-19. Produced via immunoSEQ multiplex PCR; TCRdb's table is partial and in-frame only. This sample yields 170,000 or so clones, of which 88% are seen a single time; around 7% belongs to the top ten. Sequencing used PBMCs or T cells enriched from blood (not recorded which). The receptor set was obtained from a woman aged 45-59 years who had recovered from COVID-19.

V usage is TRBV10-2 and J usage is TRBJ1-2, with 7 positions matching TRBD1. Unmatched junction bases numbered 10, after V lost 6 bases and J lost 0 bases. Germline CDR1 is WSHSY and CDR2 is SAAADI. The CDR3 consists of 16 residues. CDR3 in DNA: TGCGCCAGCAGAGGAGTCCGGGACAGATCTAACTATGGCTACACCTTC. Translated: CASRGVRDRSNYGYTF.

This clone is a singleton in its sample. This rearrangement joins TRBV7-2 to TRBJ1-3; 7 bases map to TRBD1. The CDR3 consists of 14 residues. After removal of 5 bases from V and 3 bases from J, the junction contained 4 bases not matched to a gene. Germline assignment: CDR1 SGHTA and CDR2 FQGNSA. CDR3 residues: CASSPGQFGNTIYF. CDR3 nucleotides: TGTGCCAGCAGCCCGGGACAGTTTGGAAACACCATATATTTT.

The chain links TRBV5-4 to TRBJ1-2, with 7 nucleotides matching TRBD1. V shed 4 bases and J 1 base; nucleotides not matched to a gene: 10. Germline values: CDR1 SGHNT, CDR2 YYREEE (reference sequence). The CDR3 length is 16 residues. CDR3 bases: TGTGCCAGCAGCGACACCCGGACAGGACTTAACTATGGCTACACCTTC. Its translation is CASSDTRTGLNYGYTF.

With regard to this clone: This same CDR3 is encoded by further DNA sequences in the sample. V is TRBV9 and J is TRBJ2-7, with 7 bases identical to TRBD2. The CDR3 is 14 amino acids. V trimming: 0 bases; J trimming: 0 bases; junction bases outside the gene matches: 0. CDR1 and CDR2 from the germline V gene are SGDLS and YYNGEE. CDR3 residues: CASSVGGSSYEQYF. The CDR3 coding sequence is TGTGCCAGCAGCGTAGGCGGGAGCTCCTACGAGCAGTACTTC.

V and J are TRBV7-8 and TRBJ2-1; possibly TRBD2 for D (7 bases). CDR1 is SGHVS, CDR2 FQNEAQ, per germline. V was shortened by 7 bases and J by 5 bases, with 18 bases between the two germline ends. This CDR3 contains 15 residues. The CDR3 protein is CASTKKAGANNEQFF. CDR3 nucleotide sequence: TGTGCCAGCACCAAAAAGGCGGGGGCCAACAATGAGCAGTTCTTC.

This clone has only one observation. The chain couples TRBV6-5 to TRBJ2-5, with no clear D. There are 15 residues in the CDR3. The V gene lost 0 bases and the J gene lost 1 base, with 9 bases spanning the gap. CDR1 is MNHEY and CDR2 is SVGAGI in the germline V gene. The CDR3 bases are TGTGCCAGCAGTTACTCGCCGTTTAGCCAAGAGACCCAGTACTTC. Residues: CASSYSPFSQETQYF.

This chain uses TRBV11-2 with TRBJ1-1; unclear D gene. V lost 2 bases and J lost 4, with 5 bases in between. Germline CDR1 and CDR2: SGHAT and FQNNGV. The CDR3 consists of 12 residues. The CDR3 coding sequence is TGTGCCAGCAGCTTACGGGGCACTGAAGCTTTCTTT. Its protein product is CASSLRGTEAFF.